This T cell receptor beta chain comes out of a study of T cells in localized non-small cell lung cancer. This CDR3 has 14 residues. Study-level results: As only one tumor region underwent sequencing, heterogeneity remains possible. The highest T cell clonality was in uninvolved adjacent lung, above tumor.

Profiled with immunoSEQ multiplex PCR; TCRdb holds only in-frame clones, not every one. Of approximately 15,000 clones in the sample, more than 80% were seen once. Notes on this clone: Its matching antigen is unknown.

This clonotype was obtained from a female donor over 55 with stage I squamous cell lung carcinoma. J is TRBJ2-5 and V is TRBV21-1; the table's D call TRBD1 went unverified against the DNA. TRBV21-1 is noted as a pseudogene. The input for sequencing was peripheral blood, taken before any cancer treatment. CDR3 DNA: TGTGCCAGCAGCGCTACAGGGGGCGAGGAGACCCAGTACTTC. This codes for CASSATGGEETQYF.